The rows below give T cell receptor beta chains drawn from one sample of a study of blood T cell repertoires in COVID-19. Here immunoSEQ multiplex PCR was the method, and the copy in TCRdb shows in-frame clones only, minus some. The sample shows about 76,000 clones, around nine tenths of them seen only once. Sample: peripheral blood. Receptors originate from a human donor in a cohort sampled during active COVID-19. The CDR3 runs from the conserved cysteine through the conserved F or W.

V gene: TRBV7-3
J gene: TRBJ2-2
CDR3 protein: CASSLSPRDTGELFF

V gene: TRBV6-4
J gene: TRBJ2-7
CDR3 protein: CASWYRDRVYEQYF

V gene: TRBV5-1
J gene: TRBJ2-3
CDR3 protein: CASSRGSSLTDTQYF

V gene: TRBV19
J gene: TRBJ1-5
CDR3 protein: CASTPRLLTGNQPQHF

V gene: TRBV4-2
J gene: TRBJ2-1
CDR3 protein: CASSQDTSGGNMEQFF

V gene: TRBV28
J gene: TRBJ2-7
CDR3 protein: CASSLVPTDSYEQYF

V gene: TRBV12-3/TRBV12-4
J gene: TRBJ2-2
CDR3 protein: CASQGGVTGELFF

V gene: TRBV29-1
J gene: TRBJ1-2
CDR3 protein: CSVDSYGYTF

V gene: TRBV27
J gene: TRBJ1-6
CDR3 protein: CASRPTRLNSPLHF

V gene: TRBV2
J gene: TRBJ1-2
CDR3 protein: CASSDRTGVNYGYTF

V gene: TRBV12-3/TRBV12-4
J gene: TRBJ1-5
CDR3 protein: CASSRGGGQPQHF

V gene: TRBV6-6
J gene: TRBJ2-2
CDR3 protein: CASSYHGGLGGELFF

V gene: TRBV20-1
J gene: TRBJ1-2
CDR3 protein: CSAGIDGYTF

V gene: TRBV11-3
J gene: TRBJ2-1
CDR3 protein: CASSLGLTSGNDNEQFF

V gene: TRBV20-1
J gene: TRBJ2-5
CDR3 protein: CSASLADQETQYF

V gene: TRBV10-3
J gene: TRBJ1-3
CDR3 protein: CAISGGQPYSGNTIYF

V gene: TRBV2
J gene: TRBJ2-4
CDR3 protein: CASSLRDRIAKNIQYF

V gene: TRBV14
J gene: TRBJ2-1
CDR3 protein: CASSQDPRTRPPNAPPSPNEQFF

V gene: TRBV30
J gene: TRBJ2-1
CDR3 protein: CAGRRQGAYNEQFF

V gene: TRBV7-2
J gene: TRBJ1-3
CDR3 protein: CASSRDFAKNTIYF

V gene: TRBV19
J gene: TRBJ1-1
CDR3 protein: CASSINDLGLEAFF

V gene: TRBV28
J gene: TRBJ2-3
CDR3 protein: CASSSDRGLTDTQYF

V gene: TRBV6-2/TRBV6-3
J gene: TRBJ2-3
CDR3 protein: CASSYGRDRGTDTQYF

V gene: TRBV28
J gene: TRBJ2-7
CDR3 protein: CASTPTGSHEQYF

V gene: TRBV3-1/TRBV3-2
J gene: TRBJ1-1
CDR3 protein: CASSPSSGNTEAFF

V gene: TRBV5-4
J gene: TRBJ1-5
CDR3 protein: CASSLDGQGRNQPQHF

V gene: TRBV7-9
J gene: TRBJ2-7
CDR3 protein: CASSPRGGEQYF

V gene: TRBV10-1
J gene: TRBJ1-4
CDR3 protein: CASSESPGLRLFF

V gene: TRBV6-5
J gene: TRBJ2-2
CDR3 protein: CASSPGSTGELFF

V gene: TRBV5-6
J gene: TRBJ2-7
CDR3 protein: CASSLGLTLSYEQYF

V gene: TRBV24-1
J gene: TRBJ1-4
CDR3 protein: CATSDGQGFATNEKLFF

V gene: TRBV27
J gene: TRBJ1-4
CDR3 protein: CASSPLDTTNEKLFF

V gene: TRBV5-6
J gene: TRBJ1-3
CDR3 protein: CASSLAQGAGNTIYF

V gene: TRBV4-3
J gene: TRBJ1-4
CDR3 protein: CASSHDRGREKLFF

V gene: TRBV4-1
J gene: TRBJ1-1
CDR3 protein: CASSQVSNTEAFF

V gene: TRBV5-1
J gene: TRBJ1-1
CDR3 protein: CASSLDSGMNTEAFF

V gene: TRBV14
J gene: TRBJ1-1
CDR3 protein: CASSQDGGGRNTEAFF

V gene: TRBV19
J gene: TRBJ1-6
CDR3 protein: CASSKGTEDYNSPLHF

V gene: TRBV10-3
J gene: TRBJ2-1
CDR3 protein: CAIRTGGEGSGSYNEQFF

V gene: TRBV11-3
J gene: TRBJ1-2
CDR3 protein: CASSLEAGLTNYGYTF

V gene: TRBV19
J gene: TRBJ1-1
CDR3 protein: CASSIRQRGTEAFF

V gene: TRBV5-1
J gene: TRBJ2-3
CDR3 protein: CASSFTSGSRTDTQYF

V gene: TRBV4-1
J gene: TRBJ2-2
CDR3 protein: CASSQPTSGRAQYTGELFF

V gene: TRBV30
J gene: TRBJ1-2
CDR3 protein: CAWSFGGQPARGYTF